The next 32 T cell receptor beta chains were all read from a single sample in a study of T-cell memory formation after mild COVID-19. Via MiXCR, TCRdb re-called the 5' RACE reads, giving one row per CDR3 protein. The sample shows 150,000 to 200,000 distinct CDR3 sequences, 10% to 15% of them seen only once. Sequences were obtained from PBMCs or a T cell subset sorted from them (not recorded which). The receptors stem from a man between 18 and 35 years old who had mild COVID-19 (a few samples of this study predate the infection). Cell type and time point are not known.

This clonotype was observed a few times. The V gene is TRBV12-3 or TRBV12-4, the J gene TRBJ1-1; possible D gene TRBD1, 5 bases. The CDR3 has 15 amino acids. Deletions cut 3 bases from V and 3 bases from J, with 14 bases between. DNA of the CDR3: TGTGCCAGCAGTTTTGCGGGGGGAGGTGACACTGAAGCTTTCTTT. Its protein is CASSFAGGGDTEAFF.

The chain has TRBV6-6 and TRBJ1-5; TRBD1 is a possible D gene (5 bases). CDR3 size: 14 residues. Germline values: CDR1 MNHNY, CDR2 SVGAGI (reference sequence). The V gene lost 7 bases and the J gene lost 2 bases, with 12 bases spanning the gap. The CDR3 region is CASNSGFGNQPQHF. The CDR3 DNA follows: TGTGCCAGCAACTCAGGGTTTGGCAATCAGCCCCAGCATTTT.

The chain is built from TRBV7-2 and TRBJ2-4, with unresolved D. The CDR3 contains 14 residues. In germline, CDR1 is SGHTA, CDR2 FQGNSA. The V and J ends lost 5 bases and 0 bases respectively, with 8 bases between them. CDR3 region: CASSPFVAKNIQYF. Here the CDR3 DNA reads TGTGCCAGCAGCCCGTTTGTAGCCAAAAACATTCAGTACTTC.

Here the CDR3 DNA reads TGCGCCAGCAGCTCCAGGGAAGGTGCAGATACGCAGTATTTT. It specifies CASSSREGADTQYF. The rearrangement links TRBV5-1 to TRBJ2-3; possible D gene TRBD1, 5 bases. Trimming pared 3 bases from V and 4 bases from J, leaving 12 bases between. Germline V gene lookup returns CDR1 SGHRS and CDR2 YFSETQ. This CDR3 is built from 14 residues.

V gene TRBV15 combines with J gene TRBJ2-7; D remains unclear. CDR3 length equals 14 residues. V dropped 0 bases and J dropped 4 bases, with 10 bases sitting between them. Germline V gene sequence: CDR1 LNHNV, CDR2 YYDKDF (reference sequence). Written as DNA, the CDR3 is TGTGCCACCAGCAGAGAGGGATCCGGATACGAGCAGTACGTC. Amino acids: CATSREGSGYEQYV.

The rearrangement uses TRBV4-3 and TRBJ1-1; no clear D gene. The CDR3 length is 15 residues. Germline V gene sequence: CDR1 LGHNA, CDR2 YSLEER. Between the trimmed V and J ends, which lost 4 bases and 4 bases, there was a span of 16 bases. The chain's CDR3 is CASSREMRVGTEAFF. CDR3 bases: TGCGCCAGCAGCCGCGAAATGAGGGTCGGCACTGAAGCTTTCTTT.

The V and J genes are TRBV7-2 and TRBJ2-7, with D uncertain. Germline V gene lookup returns CDR1 SGHTA and CDR2 FQGNSA. The V gene lost 4 bases and the J gene lost 4 bases, with 5 bases spanning the gap. This CDR3 contains 11 residues. CDR3: CASSSQYEQYV. The CDR3 DNA reads as TGTGCCAGCAGCTCACAATACGAGCAGTACGTC.

This clonotype was seen a handful of times. The V and J genes are TRBV6-5 and TRBJ2-1; D is unclear. Germline V CDR1 and CDR2: MNHEY, SVGAGI. This CDR3 contains 14 residues. The ends were cut back, 2 bases at V and 4 bases at J, with 9 bases in the middle. The CDR3 loop is CASSYRGVYNEQFF. In DNA, the CDR3 is TGTGCCAGCAGTTACAGAGGCGTATACAATGAGCAGTTCTTC.

This clonotype has just a few counts. This rearrangement joins TRBV10-3 to TRBJ2-3; 12 nucleotides agree with TRBD2. The CDR3 contains 17 residues. Germline V gene lookup returns CDR1 ENHRY and CDR2 SYGVKD. V shed 6 bases and J 1 base; nucleotides not matched to a gene: 8. CDR3 sequence (DNA): TGTGCCATCAGCTCCTCTAGCGGGGGGGCAGGCACAGATACGCAGTATTTT. This gives the protein CAISSSSGGAGTDTQYF.

This clonotype was found a few times. The chain carries TRBV5-1 and TRBJ2-5; D unresolved. The CDR3 runs to 14 residues. The V gene's germline CDR1 is SGHRS and CDR2 YFSETQ. V lost 4 bases to trimming and J lost 5 bases, with 15 bases between them. CDR3: CASSPLVATETQYF. The DNA for the CDR3 is TGCGCCAGCAGCCCCCTTGTAGCCACGGAGACCCAGTACTTC.

The gene calls are TRBV4-2 and TRBJ2-3; possible D gene TRBD2, 6 bases. There are 15 residues in the CDR3. Trimming removed 3 bases from V and 5 bases from J, with 15 bases in between. The germline V gene has CDR1 LGHNA and CDR2 YNFKEQ. The CDR3 loop is CASSQLPGRQDTQYF. The CDR3 DNA is TGTGCCAGCAGCCAGCTACCGGGGAGGCAAGATACGCAGTATTTT.

There are many counts of this clonotype. V is TRBV5-1 and J is TRBJ2-5, with 8 positions matching TRBD1. The ends lost 5 bases at V and 4 bases at J; junction bases unmatched: 10. The CDR3 has 15 residues. Germline-derived CDR1 and CDR2 are SGHRS and YFSETQ. Here the CDR3 reads CASSPGTGSGETQYF. The CDR3 DNA sequence: TGCGCCAGCAGTCCTGGGACAGGTTCAGGAGAGACCCAGTACTTC.

J is TRBJ2-3 and V is TRBV5-1; weak D call: TRBD2 (6 bases). Germline CDR1 and CDR2: SGHRS and YFSETQ. The CDR3 consists of 16 residues. V was shortened by 0 bases and J by 0 bases, with 11 bases between the two germline ends. The CDR3 region is CASSLAGGISTDTQYF. The CDR3 bases are TGCGCCAGCAGCTTGGCCGGGGGTATTAGCACAGATACGCAGTATTTT. The full variable domain, rest sourced from reference TRBV5-1 and TRBJ2-3, is KAGVTQTPRYLIKTRGQQVTLSCSPISGHRSVSWYQQTPGQGLQFLFEYFSETQRNKGNFPGRFSGRQFSNSRSEMNVSTLELGDSALYLCASSLAGGISTDTQYFGPGTRLTVL.

The chain's CDR3 is CASSPGQAYNEQFF. The CDR3 nucleotides read TGTGCCAGCAGCCCCGGCCAGGCGTATAATGAGCAGTTCTTC. The rearrangement links TRBV4-2 to TRBJ2-1; D not resolved. The CDR3 is 14 residues long. V lost 4 bases to trimming and J lost 7 bases, with 14 bases between them. The germline V gene has CDR1 LGHNA and CDR2 YNFKEQ.

This chain uses TRBV3-1 with TRBJ2-7; D gene unclear. The CDR3 covers 13 residues. Trimming took off 1 base at V and 6 bases at J, with 10 bases between the two ends. Germline loops: CDR1 LGHDT, CDR2 YNNKEL (reference sequence). The CDR3 sequence: CASSQAESSEQYV. CDR3 coding DNA: TGTGCCAGCAGCCAAGCGGAAAGCTCCGAGCAGTACGTC.

CDR3 residues: CASSPGPGTSTPSGNTIYF. In DNA, the CDR3 is TGTGCCAGCAGCCCAGGACCCGGGACTTCAACCCCCTCTGGAAACACCATATATTTT. This sequence joins TRBV12-3 or TRBV12-4 and TRBJ1-3; possibly TRBD1 for D (5 bases). This CDR3 spans 19 amino acids. Trimming took 6 bases from V and 0 from J, leaving 24 bases between them.

This clonotype occurred a few times. The rearrangement joins TRBV20-1 to TRBJ2-5; D not resolved. CDR3 length equals 11 residues. The V gene's germline CDR1 is DFQATT and CDR2 SNEGSKA (reference sequence). V lost 7 bases to trimming and J lost 2 bases, with 8 bases between them. This CDR3 reads CSVDQQETQYF. Here the CDR3 DNA reads TGCAGTGTAGATCAGCAAGAGACCCAGTACTTC.

This clonotype was counted at least ten times. CDR3 nucleotides: TGTGCCAGCAGCTTAGGGGCGGGGGGTAGTGAGCAGTTCTTC. It encodes CASSLGAGGSEQFF. This chain links TRBV7-2 with TRBJ2-1; TRBD2 aligns across 8 bases. This CDR3 spans 14 amino acids. Germline V gives CDR1 SGHTA, CDR2 FQGNSA. The V gene end was trimmed by 1 base and the J gene end by 9 bases; junction bases not matched to a gene: 5.

This clonotype has a count of ten or more. J is TRBJ1-1 and V is TRBV12-3 or TRBV12-4, with 10 positions matching TRBD1. The CDR3 has 17 residues. Unmatched junction bases numbered 11, after V lost 7 bases and J lost 0 bases. CDR3 bases: TGTGCCAGCACCCGAGGGGGGACAGGGGCGATGAACACTGAAGCTTTCTTT. The encoded protein is CASTRGGTGAMNTEAFF.

The chain is built from TRBV7-3 and TRBJ1-6; D is ambiguous. V was clipped by 0 bases and J by 9 bases, with 6 bases between them. CDR3 size: 13 residues. Germline CDR1 is SGHTA and CDR2 is FQGTGA. CDR3 in amino acids: CASSLTPGSPLHF. The CDR3 nucleotides are TGTGCCAGCAGCTTAACTCCGGGTTCACCCCTCCACTTT.

The rearrangement links TRBV20-1 to TRBJ2-1; D tentatively fits TRBD1 or TRBD2 (5 bases each). The V gene's germline CDR1 is DFQATT and CDR2 SNEGSKA (reference sequence). V was pared by 1 base and J by 4 bases, with 11 bases between. The CDR3 loop spans 14 amino acids. CDR3 region: CSARGSEGYNEQFF. The CDR3 nucleotides are TGCAGTGCTAGAGGGAGTGAGGGGTACAATGAGCAGTTCTTC.

Only a few counts were recorded for this clonotype. This chain links TRBV12-3 or TRBV12-4 with TRBJ1-2; D gene ambiguous. V was trimmed by 5 bases and J by 5 bases, leaving 12 bases between them. The CDR3 sequence is 13 residues long. The CDR3 loop is CASSPRTRYGYTF. The CDR3 nucleotides read TGTGCCAGCAGTCCCAGAACTAGATATGGCTACACCTTC.

This clonotype has only a few counts. The chain has TRBV11-2 and TRBJ1-5; no reliable D call. The CDR3 is 16 amino acids. Germline CDR1 is SGHAT and CDR2 is FQNNGV. V lost 1 base to trimming and J lost 5 bases, with 15 bases between them. The CDR3 nucleotides are TGTGCCAGCAGCTTAGTAGGCAACACTAGGGATCAGCCCCAGCATTTT. Its protein product is CASSLVGNTRDQPQHF.

V usage is TRBV7-9 and J usage is TRBJ2-3, with 13 bases that match TRBD2. This CDR3 is built from 17 residues. The germline CDR1 and CDR2 sequences are SEHNR and FQNEAQ (reference sequence). With 3 bases clipped from V and 2 bases from J, the junction kept 5 bases outside the gene matches. The CDR3 is CASSFGLAGALTDTQYF. CDR3 nucleotides: TGTGCCAGCAGCTTTGGACTAGCGGGGGCCCTCACAGATACGCAGTATTTT. Based on the CDR3 plus reference TRBV7-9 and TRBJ2-3, the full variable domain is DTGVSQNPRHKITKRGQNVTFRCDPISEHNRLYWYRQTLGQGPEFLTYFQNEAQLEKSRLLSDRFSAERPKGSFSTLEIQRTEQGDSAMYLCASSFGLAGALTDTQYFGPGTRLTVL.

The chain combines TRBV24-1 with TRBJ2-3; no firm D call. This CDR3 has 15 amino acids. The V gene's germline CDR1 is KGHDR and CDR2 SFDVKD. Trimming removed 3 bases at V and 1 base at J, with 10 bases between. The DNA of the CDR3 is TGTGCCACCAGTGATCCTCACCACGGCACAGATACGCAGTATTTT. This translates into CATSDPHHGTDTQYF.

Only a few counts were recorded for this clonotype. The chain couples TRBV28 to TRBJ2-2; TRBD1 agrees at 9 bases. In germline, CDR1 is MDHEN, CDR2 SYDVKM. With V trimmed by 5 bases and J by 7 bases, 11 bases remained unmatched. The CDR3 consists of 16 residues. The CDR3 nucleotides read TGTGCCAGCAGTGATGCCGGGACAGGGAAGGTCGGGGAGCTGTTTTTT. Protein sequence: CASSDAGTGKVGELFF.

This clonotype was observed many times. The chain links TRBV5-1 to TRBJ2-3; D is unclear. The CDR3 is 16 residues long. The germline V gene encodes CDR1 SGHRS and CDR2 YFSETQ. The germline V and J ends were trimmed by 4 bases and 2 bases, with 17 bases remaining between them. The CDR3 protein is CASSTDPQTYTDTQYF. CDR3 sequence (DNA): TGCGCCAGCAGCACAGACCCCCAGACCTACACAGATACGCAGTATTTT.

This clonotype was detected only a few times. The CDR3 protein is CASSEQDTQYF. DNA for the CDR3: TGTGCCAGCAGTGAGCAAGATACGCAGTATTTT. V and J are TRBV6-1 and TRBJ2-3; unclear D gene. Per the germline V gene, CDR1 is MNHNS and CDR2 is SASEGT. The CDR3 consists of 11 residues. V shed 3 bases and J shed 5 bases, with 3 bases lying between them.

This clonotype has more than one count but fewer than ten. This chain connects TRBV20-1 to TRBJ2-3; 7 bases fit TRBD2. The trim removed 3 bases at V and 9 bases at J, leaving 9 bases unmatched. Germline-derived CDR1 and CDR2 are DFQATT and SNEGSKA (reference sequence). The CDR3 spans 13 residues. CDR3 sequence: CSASDSTSETQYF. CDR3 in DNA: TGCAGTGCTAGTGACTCTACTAGCGAAACGCAGTATTTT.

The chain combines TRBV5-1 with TRBJ1-1; no firm D call. CDR3 length: 14 amino acids. V shed 4 bases and J shed 4 bases, with 14 bases lying between them. Per germline, CDR1 SGHRS and CDR2 YFSETQ. CDR3 DNA sequence: TGCGCCAGCAGCCTCGTGGAGGGTAGCACTGAAGCTTTCTTT. It specifies CASSLVEGSTEAFF.

The sample holds a few counts of this clonotype. The chain has TRBV5-1 and TRBJ1-1; 7 nucleotides agree with TRBD1. Germline V gene data show CDR1 as SGHRS and CDR2 as YFSETQ. CDR3 length: 15 residues. V shed 0 bases and J 0 bases; nucleotides not matched to a gene: 2. CDR3 bases: TGCGCCAGCAGCTTGGCGGGGACAGTGAACACTGAAGCTTTCTTT. It codes for CASSLAGTVNTEAFF.

CDR3 sequence (DNA): TGTGCCAGCAGTTGGTCCGGGACAGAGGGAGAGACCCAGTACTTC. Protein: CASSWSGTEGETQYF. This chain joins TRBV6-5 and TRBJ2-5; 7 bases are shared with TRBD1. The germline V gene encodes CDR1 MNHEY and CDR2 SVGAGI. V trimming: 4 bases; J trimming: 4 bases; junction bases outside the gene matches: 9. The CDR3 extends over 15 amino acids.